This TCR beta chain was sequenced for a study of technical replicates of blood from a few donors. The protocol was immunoSEQ multiplex PCR, while the TCRdb copy is restricted to in-frame clones and leaves out a portion. The sample contains about 76,000 clones, around 94% of which appear only once. The V end lost 3 bases, the J end lost 2 bases, and 11 bases lay between the germline ends. Germline V CDR1 and CDR2: LNHDA, SQIVND (reference sequence). The CDR3 consists of 14 residues. Sequences were obtained from T cells isolated from PBMCs. The TCR sequence derives from a human donor in good health. V gene TRBV19 combines with J gene TRBJ2-7, with D possibly TRBD2 on 5 matching bases. The CDR3 nucleotides read TGTGCCAGTAGTATCACCCCGGAGGCCTACGAGCAGTACTTC. This translates into CASSITPEAYEQYF.